These T cell receptor beta chains were read from a single sample in a study of beta chain features in type 1 diabetes. The protocol was immunoSEQ multiplex PCR, while the TCRdb copy is restricted to in-frame clones and leaves out a portion. The sample holds 300,000 or so clones, less than 15% seen once. The sample was naive CD4+ T cells from blood. The receptors here all came from a young woman with type 1 diabetes. CDR3s leave out the opening cysteine and the closing phenylalanine or tryptophan. Rows give clone size only sometimes, using once, few, many, or a class for an expanded clone.

clone_size: few
v_call: TRBV7-2
cdr3_aa: ASSSGGHSNQPQH

clone_size: -
v_call: TRBV5-1
cdr3_aa: ASSSGTGREKLF

clone_size: -
v_call: TRBV5-4
cdr3_aa: ASSPALAIQDTQY

clone_size: -
v_call: TRBV19
cdr3_aa: ASGTGGGSYGYT

clone_size: -
v_call: TRBV5-4
cdr3_aa: ASSSTTKGEQY

clone_size: -
v_call: TRBV2
cdr3_aa: ASSESGETQY

clone_size: -
v_call: TRBV9
cdr3_aa: ASSTTSDKETQY

clone_size: few
v_call: TRBV30
cdr3_aa: AWRPGGPDQPQH

clone_size: -
v_call: TRBV7-8
cdr3_aa: ASSFRGAGGYT

clone_size: once
v_call: TRBV5-1
cdr3_aa: ASSPPDSPYGYT

clone_size: few
v_call: TRBV9
cdr3_aa: ASSVASGTGNTIY

clone_size: few
v_call: TRBV5-1
cdr3_aa: ASSLMYSGANVLT

clone_size: few
v_call: TRBV6-6
cdr3_aa: ASSYSTGQGNTEAF

clone_size: few
v_call: TRBV7-2
cdr3_aa: ASSLTSHQETQY

clone_size: -
v_call: TRBV30
cdr3_aa: AWTSGRAVGYNEQF

clone_size: -
v_call: TRBV28
cdr3_aa: ASTLRGGRYT

clone_size: few
v_call: TRBV4-1
cdr3_aa: ASSRTSGWANEQF

clone_size: -
v_call: TRBV28
cdr3_aa: ASTTPGTGGGYT

clone_size: -
v_call: TRBV5-6
cdr3_aa: ASSLRLAGDTQY

clone_size: few
v_call: TRBV29-1
cdr3_aa: SVVYRASGSSYEQY

clone_size: few
v_call: TRBV13
cdr3_aa: ASSPKRGPHNEQF

clone_size: -
v_call: TRBV4-3
cdr3_aa: ASSLDSSYTEAF

clone_size: few
v_call: TRBV2
cdr3_aa: ASSPTSGLPASEQF

clone_size: -
v_call: TRBV6-5
cdr3_aa: ASSYLGVLNTDTQY

clone_size: few
v_call: TRBV18
cdr3_aa: ASSPDRGYQPQH

clone_size: few
v_call: TRBV11-2
cdr3_aa: ASSFSSGSSYNEQF

clone_size: few
v_call: TRBV19
cdr3_aa: ASSQDYGYT

clone_size: -
v_call: TRBV5-5
cdr3_aa: ASSGQGEARGYT

clone_size: few
v_call: TRBV11-3
cdr3_aa: ASSLERRIYSGANVLT

clone_size: -
v_call: TRBV29-1
cdr3_aa: SVVLRVSGGTDTQY

clone_size: few
v_call: TRBV5-4
cdr3_aa: ASSLGGPSYGYT

clone_size: -
v_call: TRBV20-1
cdr3_aa: SAGRGEQF

clone_size: -
v_call: TRBV5-4
cdr3_aa: ASSLDGTSNTYEQY

clone_size: -
v_call: TRBV19
cdr3_aa: ASSSEPLSEKLF

clone_size: few
v_call: TRBV18
cdr3_aa: ASSPRTAGVGETQY

clone_size: few
v_call: TRBV18
cdr3_aa: ASSPPKFQTANEQF

clone_size: few
v_call: TRBV5-1
cdr3_aa: ASSLGTGANVLT

clone_size: few
v_call: TRBV25-1
cdr3_aa: ASTRSVGDRGHHEQF

clone_size: -
v_call: TRBV28
cdr3_aa: ASSYRGASGQY

clone_size: few
v_call: TRBV7-9
cdr3_aa: ASSLVLALGYNEQF

clone_size: few
v_call: TRBV14
cdr3_aa: ATGTSGFRNEQF

clone_size: few
v_call: TRBV13
cdr3_aa: ASSLAGVNEQF

clone_size: -
v_call: TRBV9
cdr3_aa: ASSVGDGREAGANVLT

clone_size: -
v_call: TRBV15
cdr3_aa: ATSPNYQPQH

clone_size: -
v_call: TRBV7-3
cdr3_aa: ASSFGQGTEAF

clone_size: few
v_call: TRBV2
cdr3_aa: ASSVGQAYEKLF

clone_size: few
v_call: TRBV4-2
cdr3_aa: ASSQPSTSGNTGELF

clone_size: -
v_call: TRBV7-8
cdr3_aa: ASSLVAGYTGELF

clone_size: once
v_call: TRBV7-9
cdr3_aa: ASSLDHSGKNIQY

clone_size: -
v_call: TRBV29-1
cdr3_aa: SVAGGPQETQY

clone_size: -
v_call: TRBV7-9
cdr3_aa: ASSLGLATDTQY

clone_size: -
v_call: TRBV5-1
cdr3_aa: ASSLDPLSTGEQF